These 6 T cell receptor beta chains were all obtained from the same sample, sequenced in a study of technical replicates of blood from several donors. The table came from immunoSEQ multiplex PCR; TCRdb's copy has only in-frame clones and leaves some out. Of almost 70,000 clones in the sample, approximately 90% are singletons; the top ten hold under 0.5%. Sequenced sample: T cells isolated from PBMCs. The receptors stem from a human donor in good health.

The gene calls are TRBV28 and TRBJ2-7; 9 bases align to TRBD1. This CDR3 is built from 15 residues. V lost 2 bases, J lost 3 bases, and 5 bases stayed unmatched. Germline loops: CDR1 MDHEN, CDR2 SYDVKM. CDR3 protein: CASSLGGDRVYEQYF. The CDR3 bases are TGTGCCAGCAGTTTAGGGGGGGACAGGGTCTACGAGCAGTACTTC.

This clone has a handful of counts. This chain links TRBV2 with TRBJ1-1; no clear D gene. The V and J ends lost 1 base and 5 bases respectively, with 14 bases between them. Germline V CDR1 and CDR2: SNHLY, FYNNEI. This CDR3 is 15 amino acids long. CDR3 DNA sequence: TGTGCCAGCAGTGAAGAAGGATATGCGCGGACTGAAGCTTTCTTT. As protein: CASSEEGYARTEAFF.

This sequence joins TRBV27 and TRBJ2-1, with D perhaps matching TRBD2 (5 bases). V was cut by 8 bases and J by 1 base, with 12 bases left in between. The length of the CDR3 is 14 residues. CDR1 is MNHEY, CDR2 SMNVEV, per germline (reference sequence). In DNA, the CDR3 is TGTGCCAGCTCTTATGGAGGTTCCTACAATGAGCAGTTCTTC. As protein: CASSYGGSYNEQFF.

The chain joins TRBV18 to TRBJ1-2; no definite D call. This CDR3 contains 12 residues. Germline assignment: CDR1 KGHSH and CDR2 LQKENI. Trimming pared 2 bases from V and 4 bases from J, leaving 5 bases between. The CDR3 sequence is CASSPTSYGYTF. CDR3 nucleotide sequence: TGTGCCAGCTCACCAACTTCCTATGGCTACACCTTC.

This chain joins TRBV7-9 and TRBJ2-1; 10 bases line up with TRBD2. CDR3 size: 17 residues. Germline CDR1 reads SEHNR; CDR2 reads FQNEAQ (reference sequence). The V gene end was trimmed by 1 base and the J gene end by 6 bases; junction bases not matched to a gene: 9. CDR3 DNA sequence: TGTGCCAGCAGCTTAGGGTATACTAGCGGGAAGACCAATGAGCAGTTCTTC. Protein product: CASSLGYTSGKTNEQFF.

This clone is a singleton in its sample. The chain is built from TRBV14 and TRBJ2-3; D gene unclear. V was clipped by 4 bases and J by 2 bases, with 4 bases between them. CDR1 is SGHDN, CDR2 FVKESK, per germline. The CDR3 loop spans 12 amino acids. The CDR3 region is CASSPYTDTQYF. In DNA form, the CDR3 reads TGTGCCAGCAGCCCTTACACAGATACGCAGTATTTT.